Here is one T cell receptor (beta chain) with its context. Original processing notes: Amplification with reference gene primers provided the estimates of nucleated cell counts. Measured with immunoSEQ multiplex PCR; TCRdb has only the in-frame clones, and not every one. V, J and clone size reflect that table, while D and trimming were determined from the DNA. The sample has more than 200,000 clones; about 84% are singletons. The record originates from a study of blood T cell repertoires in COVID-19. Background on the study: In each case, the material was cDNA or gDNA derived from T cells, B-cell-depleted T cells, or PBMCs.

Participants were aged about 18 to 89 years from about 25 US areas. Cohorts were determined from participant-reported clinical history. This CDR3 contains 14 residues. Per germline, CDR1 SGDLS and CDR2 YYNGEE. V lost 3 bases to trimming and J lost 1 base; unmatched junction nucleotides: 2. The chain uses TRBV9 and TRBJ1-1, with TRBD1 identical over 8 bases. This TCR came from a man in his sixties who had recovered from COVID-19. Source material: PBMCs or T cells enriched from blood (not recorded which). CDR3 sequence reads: CASSAGTGNTEAFF. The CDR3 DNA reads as TGTGCCAGCAGCGCAGGGACAGGGAACACTGAAGCTTTCTTT.